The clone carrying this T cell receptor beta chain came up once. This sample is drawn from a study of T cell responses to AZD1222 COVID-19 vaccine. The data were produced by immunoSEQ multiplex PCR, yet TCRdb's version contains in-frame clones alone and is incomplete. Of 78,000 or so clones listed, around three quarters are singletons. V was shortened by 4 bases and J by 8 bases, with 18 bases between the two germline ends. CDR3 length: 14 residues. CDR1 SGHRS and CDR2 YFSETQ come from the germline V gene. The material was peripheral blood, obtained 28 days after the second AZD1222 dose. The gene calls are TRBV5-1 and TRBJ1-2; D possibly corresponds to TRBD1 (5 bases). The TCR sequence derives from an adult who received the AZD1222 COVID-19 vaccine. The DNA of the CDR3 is TGCGCCAGCAGCGCCGACAGTAGAGGCCAGGGCTACACCTTC. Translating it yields CASSADSRGQGYTF.